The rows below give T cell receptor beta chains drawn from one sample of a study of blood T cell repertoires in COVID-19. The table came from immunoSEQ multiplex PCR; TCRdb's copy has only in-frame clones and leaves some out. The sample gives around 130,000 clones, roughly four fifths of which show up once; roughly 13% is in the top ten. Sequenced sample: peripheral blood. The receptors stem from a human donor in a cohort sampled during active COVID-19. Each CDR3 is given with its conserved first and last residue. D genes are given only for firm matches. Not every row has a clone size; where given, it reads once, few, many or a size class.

CDR3: CASSRRDRVHEQYF; DNA: TGTGCCAGCAGCCGCCGGGACAGGGTCCACGAGCAGTACTTC; size: NA; D: TRBD1; length: 14; V: TRBV3-1/TRBV3-2; J: TRBJ2-7
CDR3: CASSLGSYGTYNEQFF; DNA: TGTGCCAGCAGCTTAGGGTCCTACGGGACCTACAATGAGCAGTTCTTC; size: NA; D: NA; length: 16; V: TRBV11-2; J: TRBJ2-1
CDR3: CASSWDRGLNQPQHF; DNA: TGTGCCAGTAGCTGGGACAGGGGCCTGAATCAGCCCCAGCATTTT; size: NA; D: TRBD1; length: 15; V: TRBV19; J: TRBJ1-5
CDR3: CASSQSGGSYNEQFF; DNA: TGTGCCAGCAGCCAAAGCGGGGGGAGTTACAATGAGCAGTTCTTC; size: NA; D: TRBD2; length: 15; V: TRBV3-1/TRBV3-2; J: TRBJ2-1
CDR3: CASSRSREGGRTDTQYF; DNA: TGTGCCAGCTCACGTAGCAGAGAGGGCGGTCGAACAGATACGCAGTATTTT; size: NA; D: NA; length: 17; V: TRBV18; J: TRBJ2-3
CDR3: CASSLPGSGEQYF; DNA: TGTGCCAGCAGTTTACCGGGATCGGGGGAGCAGTACTTC; size: NA; D: NA; length: 13; V: TRBV12-3/TRBV12-4; J: TRBJ2-7
CDR3: CASRLEGTGGRGEAFF; DNA: TGTGCCAGCAGATTGGAAGGGACAGGGGGCCGAGGTGAAGCTTTCTTT; size: NA; D: TRBD1; length: 16; V: TRBV5-5; J: TRBJ1-1
CDR3: CASSDGGAPGNTIYF; DNA: TGTGCCAGCAGTGACGGAGGGGCGCCGGGAAACACCATATATTTT; size: NA; D: NA; length: 15; V: TRBV6-1; J: TRBJ1-3
CDR3: CASKVDSNTEAFF; DNA: TGTGCCAGCAAAGTGGACTCGAACACTGAAGCTTTCTTT; size: NA; D: NA; length: 13; V: TRBV2; J: TRBJ1-1
CDR3: CASSPPWSQGTETQYF; DNA: TGTGCCAGCTCACCACCGTGGAGCCAGGGTACGGAGACCCAGTACTTC; size: NA; D: NA; length: 16; V: TRBV18; J: TRBJ2-5
CDR3: CAISKRSWKRQGSGQETQYF; DNA: TGTGCCATCTCGAAAAGAAGTTGGAAGCGGCAGGGGTCAGGCCAAGAGACCCAGTACTTC; size: few; D: NA; length: 20; V: TRBV3-1/TRBV3-2; J: TRBJ2-5
CDR3: CASSPVAGYEQYF; DNA: TGTGCCAGCAGCCCGGTCGCGGGCTACGAGCAGTACTTC; size: NA; D: NA; length: 13; V: TRBV5-6; J: TRBJ2-7
CDR3: CASTLSQGNNSPLHF; DNA: TGCGCCAGCACGCTGAGCCAGGGTAATAATTCACCCCTCCACTTT; size: NA; D: NA; length: 15; V: TRBV5-1; J: TRBJ1-6
CDR3: CASSLMPRDSDGYTF; DNA: TGTGCCAGCAGCTTGATGCCCCGGGACAGCGATGGCTACACCTTC; size: NA; D: TRBD1; length: 15; V: TRBV5-6; J: TRBJ1-2
CDR3: CASSSGQVLEKLFF; DNA: TGTGCCAGCAGTTCGGGACAGGTCTTGGAAAAACTGTTTTTT; size: NA; D: TRBD1; length: 14; V: TRBV27; J: TRBJ1-4
CDR3: CASSSTDRLTGTPYEQYF; DNA: TGTGCCAGCAGCTCCACCGACAGATTGACAGGGACACCCTACGAGCAGTACTTC; size: NA; D: TRBD1; length: 18; V: TRBV5-6; J: TRBJ2-7
CDR3: CASSVGQGVAYEQYF; DNA: TGTGCCAGCAGCGTGGGACAGGGTGTAGCCTACGAGCAGTACTTC; size: NA; D: TRBD1; length: 15; V: TRBV9; J: TRBJ2-7